The 2 T cell receptor beta chains below were found in one sample sequenced in a study of graft-versus-host responses after intestinal transplantation. These TCRs' antigens remain unknown. TCRdb's copy holds only in-frame clones and misses some; the assay was immunoSEQ multiplex PCR. Of 85,000 to 90,000 clones in the sample, 92% were seen once. Sequences were derived from unstimulated CD4+ T cells sorted from spleen or lymph node cells, sampled before intestinal transplant. The receptors shown here come from a human donor who received an intestinal transplant.

The chain couples TRBV4-1 to TRBJ1-2, with D possibly being TRBD1 (6 bases). The ends were cut back, 6 bases at V and 4 bases at J, with 18 bases in the middle. Per the germline V gene, CDR1 is MGHRA and CDR2 is YSYEKL. The CDR3 is 15 residues long. The chain's CDR3 is CASRPSRSRGYGYTF. CDR3 nucleotide sequence: TGCGCCAGCAGACCCTCCCGATCCAGGGGCTATGGCTACACCTTC.

This clone came up a few times. This chain uses TRBV6-6 with TRBJ2-7, with 7 positions matching TRBD1. This CDR3 spans 15 amino acids. J lost 0 bases, V lost 0 bases, and 2 bases had no gene match. Germline CDR1 is MNHNY and CDR2 is SVGAGI (reference sequence). For the CDR3, the DNA is TGTGCCAGCAGTTACTCCCGGGACAGCTCCTACGAGCAGTACTTC. Translating it yields CASSYSRDSSYEQYF.